This T cell receptor beta chain is drawn from a study of identifying expanded T cells in peripheral blood (dated by TCRdb to about 2019). Background for the entire study: Four technical replicates, made by sequencing separate aliquots from the same pool of genomic DNA, were compared pairwise.

The immunoSEQ Assay, which relies on bias-controlled multiplex PCR amplification of genomic DNA, was used to profile TCRbeta CDR3 regions. The paper's data handling went like this. To quantify the absolute abundance of each unique TCRbeta CDR3 region, the sequences were collapsed and filtered. Two models were used to test differential abundance: a binomial model (Fisher-equivalent) and a beta-binomial model that adds time-dependent variance fitted from healthy donors. Clones with fewer than 5 combined templates were removed, and a clone was called differentially abundant if the clone's Benjamini-Hochberg FDR was below 0.01. Using the form v = (b*log(k)+a)^2, the beta-binomial variance was modeled as a function of the total template count across the two samples. The clones in this table, taken by TCRdb from immuneACCESS, are in-frame only. Not every clone is retained; where verified, under half of the shortfall comes from an unresolved V gene, and the cause of the rest is unknown. V, J and clone size are taken as reported in that table, and D and trimming were inferred from the DNA itself. This sample lists 50,000 to 75,000 clones; about four fifths were detected once. The top ten constitute roughly a sixth of the sample.

This clone came up a few times. Its target antigen remains unknown. It has no much larger one-base neighbor in the sample; base qualities were not kept. The investigation overall reported the following: Between technical replicates the binomial model flagged around 1.3 differentially abundant clones, whereas over approximately two weeks the binomial model flagged about 16.4 and over approximately 4 weeks around 18. Across all healthy donors, variance in clone template counts between approximately two-week samples was found to increase significantly with total template count. Across all healthy-donor time intervals, the beta-binomial model significantly lowered both the number of clones called differentially abundant and the false-positive rate. It was expected by the authors that biological variance in healthy repertoires might increase further over much longer intervals, such as months to years.

During the collection period, no infections or other immune events were recorded for the healthy donors. Healthy-donor blood repertoires served as a training cohort to calibrate time-dependent variance in a beta-binomial model of T-cell clone differential abundance. The training cohort included 10 healthy donors, of whom 3 were female and 7 were male. On average the donors were around 45 years old, and their ages spanned roughly 25 to 70 years. Obtained from a commercial supplier, whole blood was collected from each healthy donor at three time points set around 13 days apart. For immunosequencing, genomic DNA was extracted from unsorted whole blood. V is shortened by 1 base, J by 5 bases, and the region joining them spans 12 bases. From its cysteine to its phenylalanine, the CDR3 spans 14 amino acids. Only the CDR3 region is kept as DNA, spanning 42 bases read in frame from base 1. From a lookup of the germline V gene, CDR1 and CDR2 are SGHTA and FQGNSA.

The sequence is built from TRBV7-2 and TRBJ2-7; TRBD2 is possibly the D segment (6 matching bases). This sequence was found in a person aged 18 to 70 in good health. The sequencing sample was made of blood. CDR3 loop: CASSLGGGGDEQYF. The nucleotides are TGTGCCAGCAGCTTAGGAGGTGGCGGGGACGAGCAGTACTTC.